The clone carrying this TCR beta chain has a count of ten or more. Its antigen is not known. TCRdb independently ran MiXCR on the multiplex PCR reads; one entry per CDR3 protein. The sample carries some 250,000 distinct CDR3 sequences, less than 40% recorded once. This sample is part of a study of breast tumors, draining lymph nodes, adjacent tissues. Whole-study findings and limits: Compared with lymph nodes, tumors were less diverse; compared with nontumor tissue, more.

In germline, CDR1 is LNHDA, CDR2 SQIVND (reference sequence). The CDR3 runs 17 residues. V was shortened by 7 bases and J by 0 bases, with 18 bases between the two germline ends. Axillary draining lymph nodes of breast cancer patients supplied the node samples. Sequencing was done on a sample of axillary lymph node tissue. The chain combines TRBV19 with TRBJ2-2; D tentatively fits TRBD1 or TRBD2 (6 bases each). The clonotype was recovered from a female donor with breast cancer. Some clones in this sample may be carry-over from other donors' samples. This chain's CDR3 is CASTLLGGTSNTGELFF. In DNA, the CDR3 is TGTGCCAGTACCCTCTTAGGGGGGACATCGAACACCGGGGAGCTGTTTTTT.